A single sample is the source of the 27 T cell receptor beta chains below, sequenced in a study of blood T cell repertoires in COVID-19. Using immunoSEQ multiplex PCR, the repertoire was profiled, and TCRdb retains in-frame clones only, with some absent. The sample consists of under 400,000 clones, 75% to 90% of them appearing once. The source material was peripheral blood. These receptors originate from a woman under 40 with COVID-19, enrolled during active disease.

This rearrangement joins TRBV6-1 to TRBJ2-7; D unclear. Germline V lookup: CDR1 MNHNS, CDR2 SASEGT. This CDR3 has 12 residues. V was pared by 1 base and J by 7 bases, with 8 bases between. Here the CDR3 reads CASSEGLREQYF. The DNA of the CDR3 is TGTGCCAGCAGTGAAGGCCTGAGGGAGCAGTACTTC.

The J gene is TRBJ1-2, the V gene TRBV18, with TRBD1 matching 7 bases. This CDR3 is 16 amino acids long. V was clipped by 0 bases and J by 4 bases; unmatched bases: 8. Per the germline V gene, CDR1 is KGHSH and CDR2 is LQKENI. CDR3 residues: CASSPPETGFAYGYTF. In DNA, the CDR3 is TGTGCCAGCTCACCACCCGAGACAGGGTTTGCCTATGGCTACACCTTC.

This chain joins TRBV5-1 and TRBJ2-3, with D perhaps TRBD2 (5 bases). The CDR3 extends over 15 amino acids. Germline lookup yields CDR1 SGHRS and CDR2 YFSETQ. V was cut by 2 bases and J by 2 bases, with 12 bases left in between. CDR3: CASSLGGYNTDTQYF. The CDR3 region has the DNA TGCGCCAGCAGCTTAGGCGGGTATAACACAGATACGCAGTATTTT.

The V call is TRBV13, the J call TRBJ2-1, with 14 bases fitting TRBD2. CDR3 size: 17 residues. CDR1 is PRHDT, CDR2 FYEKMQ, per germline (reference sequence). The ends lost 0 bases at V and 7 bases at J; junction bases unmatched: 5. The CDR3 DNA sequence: TGTGCCAGCAGCTTAGGTGGGACTAGCGGGAGATTTAATGAGCAGTTCTTC. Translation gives CASSLGGTSGRFNEQFF.

The CDR3 DNA is TGCGCCAGCAGCGCGCGGACAGCTTACGAGCAGTACTTC. Translated, it gives CASSARTAYEQYF. This chain links TRBV5-1 with TRBJ2-7; maybe TRBD1 (6 bases). This CDR3 is 13 amino acids long. Germline CDR1 reads SGHRS; CDR2 reads YFSETQ. The V end was cut by 4 bases, the J end by 4 bases, with 12 bases between.

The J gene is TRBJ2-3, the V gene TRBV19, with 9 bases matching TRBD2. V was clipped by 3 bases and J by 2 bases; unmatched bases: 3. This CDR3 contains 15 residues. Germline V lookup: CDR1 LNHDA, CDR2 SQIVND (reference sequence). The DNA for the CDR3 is TGTGCCAGTAGTATGGTAGCGGGAGTCACAGATACGCAGTATTTT. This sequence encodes CASSMVAGVTDTQYF. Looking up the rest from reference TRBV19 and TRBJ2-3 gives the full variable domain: DGGITQSPKYLFRKEGQNVTLSCEQNLNHDAMYWYRQDPGQGLRLIYYSQIVNDFQKGDIAEGYSVSREKKESFPLTVTSAQKNPTAFYLCASSMVAGVTDTQYFGPGTRLTVL.

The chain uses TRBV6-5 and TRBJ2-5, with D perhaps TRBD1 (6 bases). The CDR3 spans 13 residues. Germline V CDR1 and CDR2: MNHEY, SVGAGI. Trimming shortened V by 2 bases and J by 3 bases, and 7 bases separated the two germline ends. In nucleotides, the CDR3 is TGTGCCAGCAGTTACGCAGGGGAAGAGACCCAGTACTTC. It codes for CASSYAGEETQYF.

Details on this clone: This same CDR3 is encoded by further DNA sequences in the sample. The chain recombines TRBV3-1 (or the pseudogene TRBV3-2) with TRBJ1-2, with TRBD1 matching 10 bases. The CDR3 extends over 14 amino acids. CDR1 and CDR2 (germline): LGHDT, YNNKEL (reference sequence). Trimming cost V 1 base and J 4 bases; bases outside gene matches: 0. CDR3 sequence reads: CASSQGQGAYGYTF. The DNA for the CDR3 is TGTGCCAGCAGCCAAGGACAGGGGGCCTATGGCTACACCTTC.

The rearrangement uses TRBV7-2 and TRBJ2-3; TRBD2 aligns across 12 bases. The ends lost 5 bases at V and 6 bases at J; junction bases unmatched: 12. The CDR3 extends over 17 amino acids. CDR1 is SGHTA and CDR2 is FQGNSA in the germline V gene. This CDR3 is CASSPRLAGDDTDTQYF. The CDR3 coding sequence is TGTGCCAGCAGCCCTAGACTAGCGGGGGATGACACGGATACGCAGTATTTT.

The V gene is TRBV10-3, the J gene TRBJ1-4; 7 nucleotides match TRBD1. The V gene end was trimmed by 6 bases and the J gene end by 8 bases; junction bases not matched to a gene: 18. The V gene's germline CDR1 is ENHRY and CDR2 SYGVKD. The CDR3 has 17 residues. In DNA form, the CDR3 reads TGTGCCATCAGAAGGGGACAAGCCGGGACAGAAAGAGAAAAACTGTTTTTT. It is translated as CAIRRGQAGTEREKLFF.

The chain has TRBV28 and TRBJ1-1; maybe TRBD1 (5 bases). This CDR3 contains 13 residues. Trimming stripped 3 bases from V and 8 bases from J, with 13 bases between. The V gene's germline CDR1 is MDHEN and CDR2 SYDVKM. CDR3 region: CASSFRAKPEAFF. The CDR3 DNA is TGTGCCAGCAGTTTCAGGGCTAAACCCGAAGCTTTCTTT. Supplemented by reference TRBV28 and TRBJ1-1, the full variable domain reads DVKVTQSSRYLVKRTGEKVFLECVQDMDHENMFWYRQDPGLGLRLIYFSYDVKMKEKGDIPEGYSVSREKKERFSLILESASTNQTSMYLCASSFRAKPEAFFGQGTRLTVV.

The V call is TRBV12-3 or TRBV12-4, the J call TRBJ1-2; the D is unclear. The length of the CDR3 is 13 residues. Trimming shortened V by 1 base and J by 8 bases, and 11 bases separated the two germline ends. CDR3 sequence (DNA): TGTGCCAGCAGTTTAGGGACTGTTGCGGGCTACACCTTC. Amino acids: CASSLGTVAGYTF.

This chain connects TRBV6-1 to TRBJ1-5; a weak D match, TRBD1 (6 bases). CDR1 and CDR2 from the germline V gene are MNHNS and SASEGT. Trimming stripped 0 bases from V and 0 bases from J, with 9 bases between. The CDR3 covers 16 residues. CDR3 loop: CASSEARTVSNQPQHF. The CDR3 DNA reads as TGTGCCAGCAGTGAAGCCAGGACAGTTAGCAATCAGCCCCAGCATTTT.

CDR3 nucleotides: TGCGCCAGCAGTTCCAGACTAGCGGGAGGGCCGGGGGAGCAGTTCTTC. As protein: CASSSRLAGGPGEQFF. This chain uses TRBV10-1 with TRBJ2-1; 14 bases match TRBD2. The CDR3 length is 16 residues. The V gene end was trimmed by 5 bases and the J gene end by 10 bases; junction bases not matched to a gene: 10. Germline V gene data show CDR1 as WNHNN and CDR2 as SYGVQD (reference sequence).

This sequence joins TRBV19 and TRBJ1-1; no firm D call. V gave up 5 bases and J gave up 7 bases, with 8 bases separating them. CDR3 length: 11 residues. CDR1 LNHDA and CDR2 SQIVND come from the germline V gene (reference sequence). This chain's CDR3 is CASSGRNEAFF. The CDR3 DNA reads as TGTGCCAGTAGTGGCAGAAATGAAGCTTTCTTT.

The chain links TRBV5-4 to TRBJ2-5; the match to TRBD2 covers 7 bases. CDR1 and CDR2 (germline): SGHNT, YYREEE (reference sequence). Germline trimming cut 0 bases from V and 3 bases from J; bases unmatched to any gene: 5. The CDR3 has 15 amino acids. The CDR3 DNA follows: TGTGCCAGCAGCTTGGATGTCGGGGGGAAAGAGACCCAGTACTTC. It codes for CASSLDVGGKETQYF.

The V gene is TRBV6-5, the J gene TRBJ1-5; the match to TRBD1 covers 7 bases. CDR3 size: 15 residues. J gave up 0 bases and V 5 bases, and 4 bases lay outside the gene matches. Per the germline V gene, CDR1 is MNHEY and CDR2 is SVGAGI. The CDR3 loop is CASSPGQYSNQPQHF. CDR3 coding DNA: TGTGCCAGCAGTCCGGGACAGTATAGCAATCAGCCCCAGCATTTT.

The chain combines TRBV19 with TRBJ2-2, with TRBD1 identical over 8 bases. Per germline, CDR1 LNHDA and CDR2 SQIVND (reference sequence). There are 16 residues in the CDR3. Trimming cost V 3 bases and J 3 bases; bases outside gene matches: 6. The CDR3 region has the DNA TGTGCCAGTAGTATGGAGGACAGGGATGACACCGGGGAGCTGTTTTTT. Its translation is CASSMEDRDDTGELFF.

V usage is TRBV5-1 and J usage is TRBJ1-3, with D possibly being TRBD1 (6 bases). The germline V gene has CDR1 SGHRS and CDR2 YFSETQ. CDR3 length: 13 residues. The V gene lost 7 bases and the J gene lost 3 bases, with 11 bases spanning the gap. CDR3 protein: CASRQGSGNTIYF. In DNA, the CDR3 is TGCGCCAGCCGTCAGGGGAGTGGAAACACCATATATTTT.

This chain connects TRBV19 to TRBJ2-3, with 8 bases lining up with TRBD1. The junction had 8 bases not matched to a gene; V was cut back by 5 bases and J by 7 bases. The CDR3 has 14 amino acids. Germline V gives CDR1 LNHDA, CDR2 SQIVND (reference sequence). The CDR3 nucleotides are TGTGCCAGTAGTCCGGGACAGGTGGGGAATACGCAGTATTTT. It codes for CASSPGQVGNTQYF.

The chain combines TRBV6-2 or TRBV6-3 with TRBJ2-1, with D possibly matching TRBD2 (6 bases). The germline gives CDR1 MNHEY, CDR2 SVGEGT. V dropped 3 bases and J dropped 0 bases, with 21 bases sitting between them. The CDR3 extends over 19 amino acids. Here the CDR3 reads CASSYPVRDSTISYNEQFF. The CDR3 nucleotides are TGTGCCAGCAGTTATCCTGTCCGGGACTCCACGATCTCCTACAATGAGCAGTTCTTC.

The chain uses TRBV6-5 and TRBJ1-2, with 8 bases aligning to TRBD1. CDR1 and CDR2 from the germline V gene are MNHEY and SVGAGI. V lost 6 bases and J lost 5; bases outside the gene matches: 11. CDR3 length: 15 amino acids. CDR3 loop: CASRPRDRPTYGYTF. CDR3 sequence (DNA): TGTGCCAGCAGGCCGAGGGACAGGCCGACTTATGGCTACACCTTC.

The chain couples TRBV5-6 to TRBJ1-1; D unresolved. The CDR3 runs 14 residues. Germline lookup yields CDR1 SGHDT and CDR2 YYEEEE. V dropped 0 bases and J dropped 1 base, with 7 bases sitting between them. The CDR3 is CASSLDVGNTEAFF. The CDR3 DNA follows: TGTGCCAGCAGCTTGGATGTCGGGAACACTGAAGCTTTCTTT.

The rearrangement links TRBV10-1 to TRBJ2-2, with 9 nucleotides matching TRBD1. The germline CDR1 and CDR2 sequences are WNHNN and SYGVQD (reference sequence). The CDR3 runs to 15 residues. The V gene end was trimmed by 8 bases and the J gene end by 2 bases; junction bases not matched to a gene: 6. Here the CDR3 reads CASRPGQGNTGELFF. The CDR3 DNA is TGCGCCAGCCGTCCGGGACAGGGAAACACCGGGGAGCTGTTTTTT.

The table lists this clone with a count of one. DNA of the CDR3: TGCGCCAGCAGCCCTGGACAGGGACCCTACAATGAGCAGTTCTTC. Its translation: CASSPGQGPYNEQFF. The rearrangement uses TRBV5-1 and TRBJ2-1; 8 bases match TRBD1. V shed 4 bases, J shed 2 bases, and the junction held 5 bases outside the gene matches. Germline CDR1 reads SGHRS; CDR2 reads YFSETQ. The CDR3 is 15 amino acids.

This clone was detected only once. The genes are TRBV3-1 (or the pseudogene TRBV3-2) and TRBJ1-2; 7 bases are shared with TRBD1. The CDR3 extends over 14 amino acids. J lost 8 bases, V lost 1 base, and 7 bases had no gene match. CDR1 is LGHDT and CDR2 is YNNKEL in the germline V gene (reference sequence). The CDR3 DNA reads TGTGCCAGCAGCCAAGTTACAGGGGCGGGAGGCTACACCTTC. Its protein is CASSQVTGAGGYTF.

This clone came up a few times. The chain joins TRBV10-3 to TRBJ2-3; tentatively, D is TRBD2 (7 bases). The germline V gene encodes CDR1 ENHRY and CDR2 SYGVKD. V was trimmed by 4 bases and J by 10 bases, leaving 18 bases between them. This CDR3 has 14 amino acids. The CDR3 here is CAISGGGQSAPQYF. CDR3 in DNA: TGTGCCATCAGTGGCGGGGGACAATCCGCTCCGCAGTATTTT.